The 12 T cell receptor beta chains in this list originate from one sample, sequenced in a study of T cell responses to AZD1222 COVID-19 vaccine. Generated by immunoSEQ multiplex PCR, the TCRdb table keeps only in-frame clones and is missing some. The sample records 100,000 to 150,000 clones, more than 80% being singletons. This specimen consisted of peripheral blood, obtained 28 days after the second AZD1222 dose. Receptors were obtained from an adult who received the AZD1222 COVID-19 vaccine.

V usage is TRBV5-1 and J usage is TRBJ1-1; 8 nucleotides agree with TRBD1. Germline loops: CDR1 SGHRS, CDR2 YFSETQ. CDR3 length equals 16 residues. The V segment lost 5 bases and the J segment 0 bases; nucleotides outside the gene matches: 9. The CDR3 DNA reads TGCGCCAGCAGATCCGGGACAGGTGATATGAACACTGAAGCTTTCTTT. It codes for CASRSGTGDMNTEAFF. The full variable domain, in which reference TRBV5-1 and TRBJ1-1 provide the parts outside the CDR3, is KAGVTQTPRYLIKTRGQQVTLSCSPISGHRSVSWYQQTPGQGLQFLFEYFSETQRNKGNFPGRFSGRQFSNSRSEMNVSTLELGDSALYLCASRSGTGDMNTEAFFGQGTRLTVV.

The genes are TRBV4-1 and TRBJ2-3, with 8 bases fitting TRBD1. CDR3 length equals 13 residues. J gave up 14 bases and V 0 bases, and 7 bases lay outside the gene matches. Germline V gives CDR1 MGHRA, CDR2 YSYEKL. As DNA, the CDR3 is TGCGCCAGCAGCCAAGATTTGGGACAGGTAGGGTATTTT. It translates to CASSQDLGQVGYF.

This clone was observed at least ten times. The chain couples TRBV7-2 to TRBJ1-6, with D perhaps TRBD1 (5 bases). The germline V and J ends were trimmed by 6 bases and 6 bases, with 12 bases remaining between them. Per the germline V gene, CDR1 is SGHTA and CDR2 is FQGNSA. The CDR3 spans 14 residues. The chain's CDR3 is CASSPQGTNSPLHF. DNA of the CDR3: TGTGCCAGCAGTCCGCAGGGAACTAATTCACCCCTCCACTTT.

This clone was observed a single time. The CDR3 nucleotides are TGTGCCAGCAGAACACCTACGGGACTAGCGGTTACTAGCACAGATACGCAGTATTTT. It encodes CASRTPTGLAVTSTDTQYF. V gene TRBV7-9 combines with J gene TRBJ2-3; TRBD2 matches 11 bases. V was clipped by 6 bases and J by 0 bases; unmatched bases: 14. The CDR3 covers 19 residues. The germline CDR1 and CDR2 sequences are SEHNR and FQNEAQ (reference sequence).

The chain has TRBV6-6 and TRBJ1-1, with D unclear. V was trimmed by 7 bases and J by 1 base, leaving 16 bases between them. This CDR3 is built from 15 residues. Germline assignment: CDR1 MNHNY and CDR2 SVGAGI (reference sequence). Here the CDR3 reads CASTRNSVGNTEAFF. DNA for the CDR3: TGTGCCAGCACCCGAAATTCGGTAGGGAACACTGAAGCTTTCTTT.

V gene TRBV7-6 combines with J gene TRBJ2-5; D not certain. Germline V gene data show CDR1 as SGHVS and CDR2 as FNYEAQ. There are 16 residues in the CDR3. Trimming took off 5 bases at V and 5 bases at J, with 21 bases between the two ends. CDR3 in DNA: TGTGCCAGCAGCCCCCAACCGGGCCTAATAGGGGAGACCCAGTACTTC. Its protein product is CASSPQPGLIGETQYF.

This clone has only a few counts. This chain uses TRBV29-1 with TRBJ1-3; D is unresolved. Between the trimmed V and J ends, which lost 6 bases and 0 bases, there was a span of 9 bases. Looked up from germline, CDR1 is SQVTM and CDR2 is ANQGSEA. The CDR3 spans 13 residues. The CDR3 here is CSVVIGSGNTIYF. The CDR3, as DNA: TGCAGCGTAGTTATCGGCTCTGGAAACACCATATATTTT. Supplemented by reference TRBV29-1 and TRBJ1-3, the full variable domain reads SAVISQKPSRDICQRGTSLTIQCQVDSQVTMMFWYRQQPGQSLTLIATANQGSEATYESGFVIDKFPISRPNLTFSTLTVSNMSPEDSSIYLCSVVIGSGNTIYFGEGSWLTVV.

This chain connects TRBV30 to TRBJ1-5, with 10 bases lining up with TRBD1. With V trimmed by 2 bases and J by 0 bases, 1 base remained unmatched. The V gene's germline CDR1 is GTSNPN and CDR2 SVGIG (reference sequence). CDR3 length: 15 residues. The CDR3 reads CAWSRDRGSNQPQHF. CDR3 DNA sequence: TGTGCCTGGAGTCGGGACAGGGGTAGCAATCAGCCCCAGCATTTT.

The CDR3 region is CASRSTWGEGATNEKLFF. Written as DNA, the CDR3 is TGTGCCAGCAGAAGTACTTGGGGGGAAGGTGCAACTAATGAAAAACTGTTTTTT. V usage is TRBV7-9 and J usage is TRBJ1-4, with a tentative D call TRBD1 (5 bases). In germline, CDR1 is SEHNR, CDR2 FQNEAQ (reference sequence). V shed 6 bases and J shed 0 bases, with 20 bases lying between them. The CDR3 is made up of 18 amino acids.

The genes are TRBV7-2 and TRBJ2-1; 11 positions match TRBD1. Germline values: CDR1 SGHTA, CDR2 FQGNSA. CDR3 length: 16 residues. V shed 6 bases, J shed 4 bases, and the junction held 8 bases outside the gene matches. The CDR3: CASRKAGDRGYNEQFF. The CDR3 coding sequence is TGTGCCAGCAGAAAGGCAGGGGACAGGGGGTACAATGAGCAGTTCTTC.

This rearrangement joins TRBV5-1 to TRBJ2-3; D possibly matches TRBD1 or TRBD2 (5 bases each). The V gene's germline CDR1 is SGHRS and CDR2 YFSETQ. The CDR3 extends over 13 amino acids. Trimming removed 4 bases at V and 2 bases at J, with 8 bases between. CDR3 in amino acids: CASSGTLTDTQYF. The CDR3 region has the DNA TGCGCCAGCAGCGGGACCCTCACAGATACGCAGTATTTT.

V is TRBV28 and J is TRBJ1-2, with D possibly matching TRBD1 (6 bases). This CDR3 comprises 12 residues. CDR1 MDHEN and CDR2 SYDVKM come from the germline V gene. The V gene lost 5 bases and the J gene lost 4 bases, with 8 bases spanning the gap. The CDR3 bases are TGTGCCAGCAGTGAACAGGGCTATGGCTACACCTTC. Amino acids: CASSEQGYGYTF.